The following is a TCR beta chain sequence with its context. These data belong to a study of shared clonotypes between healthy human individuals. Sequenced by immunoSEQ multiplex PCR; TCRdb stores in-frame clones only, minus some. Here the sample spans about 2 million clones, 95% being singletons. The CDR3 runs 18 residues. The rearrangement links TRBV12-2 to TRBJ1-3; the table's D gene call, TRBD1, was not cross checked with the DNA. TRBV12-2 is a pseudogene locus. The sequence derives from a young man in good health. The specimen sequenced was naive CD4+ T cells sorted from blood. Noted subset: CD45RA+ positively selected. This chain's CDR3 is CASRLADQGTCSGNTIYF. CDR3 coding DNA: TGTGCAAGTCGCTTAGCGGATCAGGGGACCTGCTCTGGAAACACCATATATTTT.